This T cell receptor beta chain was sequenced during a study of T cells in localized non-small cell lung cancer. Profiling relied on immunoSEQ multiplex PCR, and the TCRdb table lists in-frame clones only, not all of them. The sample records more than 40,000 clones, about 85% being singletons. The CDR3 contains 11 residues. Germline loops: CDR1 GTSNPN, CDR2 SVGIG (reference sequence). V lost 1 base and J lost 8, with 8 bases in between. This sequence joins TRBV30 and TRBJ1-2, with a possible D match to TRBD1 (6 bases). Sequenced material: PBMCs, taken before any cancer treatment. The receptor was derived from a man between 40 and 70 years old with stage II lung adenocarcinoma. DNA of the CDR3: TGTGCCTGGAGTGCAGGGGACGGCTACACCTTC. Translation gives CAWSAGDGYTF.